This TCR beta chain was captured by sequencing in a study of T cell repertoires in ileal Crohn's disease. Study-wide context: At surgery, 30% to 35% of patients smoked, with median disease duration about eight years.

This CDR3 is 16 amino acids long. Trimming removed 1 base from V and 6 bases from J; junction bases left unmatched: 9. CDR1 is LGHNA, CDR2 YSLEER, per germline. TCRB immunosequencing input was around 540 nanograms of biopsy DNA per sample. The table came from immunoSEQ multiplex PCR; TCRdb's copy has only in-frame clones and leaves some out. In the table there are more than 15,000 clones, 75% to 90% of which are singletons. J is TRBJ2-3 and V is TRBV4-3; 8 positions match TRBD2. Sample: ileal tissue. The clonotype originates from an adult with Crohn's disease. The CDR3 protein is CASSQVFSGAWDTQYF. The CDR3 nucleotides are TGCGCCAGCAGCCAAGTATTTAGCGGGGCATGGGATACGCAGTATTTT.